This T cell receptor (beta chain) was identified in a study of T cells in localized non-small cell lung cancer. Produced via immunoSEQ multiplex PCR; TCRdb's table is partial and in-frame only. This sample yields about 2,200 clones, of which less than 40% are seen a single time; more than 8% belongs to the top ten. Study-wide results and limits: The study detected a median around 61 of the top 100 tumor clones in adjacent lung.

Nonneoplastic adjacent lung devoid of atypia was obtained no less than 2 cm from the tumor margin. A few counts support this clone. Its antigen is still unknown. V lost 5 bases, J lost 3 bases, and 17 bases lay in between. The germline gives CDR1 MDHEN, CDR2 SYDVKM. The CDR3 loop spans 16 amino acids. This receptor was taken from a female donor older than 55 with stage I squamous cell lung carcinoma. Here the sequenced sample was normal lung tissue next to the tumor, taken before any cancer treatment. The J gene is TRBJ2-4, the V gene TRBV28; D tentatively fits TRBD1 or TRBD2 (7 bases each). The CDR3 nucleotides are TGTGCCAGCAGTCCCTCAGGGGGGGGTGGCAAAAACATTCAGTACTTC. It translates to CASSPSGGGGKNIQYF.